These 21 T cell receptor beta chains were sequenced from one sample in a study of blood T cell repertoires in COVID-19. TCRdb keeps only in-frame clones here, not all; method: immunoSEQ multiplex PCR. This table holds some 370,000 clones, around 87% found once. Sample: peripheral blood. All receptors derive from a woman aged 25-40 years with COVID-19, enrolled during active disease.

The table lists this clone with many counts. The chain joins TRBV7-2 to TRBJ1-5, with D perhaps matching TRBD1 (6 bases). Germline CDR1 reads SGHTA; CDR2 reads FQGNSA. The germline V and J ends were trimmed by 3 bases and 0 bases, with 9 bases remaining between them. The CDR3 extends over 15 amino acids. CDR3 sequence: CASSFQDSSNQPQHF. The CDR3 nucleotides read TGTGCCAGCAGCTTCCAGGACAGTAGCAATCAGCCCCAGCATTTT.

The chain is built from TRBV5-1 and TRBJ2-7; TRBD2 aligns across 13 bases. The trim removed 4 bases at V and 9 bases at J, leaving 7 bases unmatched. Germline V gene data show CDR1 as SGHRS and CDR2 as YFSETQ. The CDR3 is made up of 14 amino acids. The CDR3 loop is CASSPGLAGDGQYF. The CDR3 nucleotides read TGCGCCAGCAGCCCCGGACTAGCGGGAGACGGGCAGTACTTC.

V is TRBV7-8 and J is TRBJ1-2, with D maybe TRBD1 (5 bases). Trimming stripped 0 bases from V and 4 bases from J, with 15 bases between. This CDR3 is 16 amino acids long. Germline lookup yields CDR1 SGHVS and CDR2 FQNEAQ. The CDR3 spells CASSLAWQGGGYGYTF. The CDR3, as DNA: TGTGCCAGCAGCTTAGCTTGGCAGGGCGGCGGCTATGGCTACACCTTC.

The chain carries TRBV24-1 and TRBJ1-2; perhaps TRBD1 as D (5 bases). The V end was cut by 2 bases, the J end by 5 bases, with 11 bases between. Germline V gene sequence: CDR1 KGHDR, CDR2 SFDVKD. The CDR3 sequence is 14 residues long. The CDR3 DNA follows: TGTGCCACCAGTGATTCGACAGCGTTGTATGGCTACACCTTC. Residues: CATSDSTALYGYTF.

This sequence joins TRBV6-5 and TRBJ2-3; tentatively, D is TRBD2 (5 bases). The germline CDR1 and CDR2 sequences are MNHEY and SVGAGI. The V end lost 6 bases, the J end lost 0 bases, and 10 bases lay between the germline ends. CDR3 length: 14 residues. The CDR3 loop reads CASRELASTDTQYF. The DNA of the CDR3 is TGTGCCAGCAGAGAGCTAGCAAGCACAGATACGCAGTATTTT.

The chain couples TRBV5-1 to TRBJ2-5; 7 bases match TRBD2. Per germline, CDR1 SGHRS and CDR2 YFSETQ. The CDR3 spans 13 residues. Trimming cost V 0 bases and J 5 bases; bases outside gene matches: 1. The CDR3 DNA is TGCGCCAGCAGCTTGGAACTAGCGGAGACCCAGTACTTC. Encoded protein: CASSLELAETQYF. The variable domain in full, completed from reference TRBV5-1 and TRBJ2-5, reads KAGVTQTPRYLIKTRGQQVTLSCSPISGHRSVSWYQQTPGQGLQFLFEYFSETQRNKGNFPGRFSGRQFSNSRSEMNVSTLELGDSALYLCASSLELAETQYFGPGTRLLVL.

V gene TRBV27 combines with J gene TRBJ2-7; 15 positions agree with TRBD2. Germline lookup yields CDR1 MNHEY and CDR2 SMNVEV (reference sequence). The length of the CDR3 is 18 residues. V shed 6 bases and J 4 bases; nucleotides not matched to a gene: 13. The DNA for the CDR3 is TGTGCCAGCAGGGGAGGGACTAGCGGGAGGAGTCCAACTTACGAGCAGTACTTC. Its protein product is CASRGGTSGRSPTYEQYF.

V usage is TRBV28 and J usage is TRBJ2-1; a possible D gene is TRBD1 (7 bases). From germline, CDR1 is MDHEN and CDR2 SYDVKM. V was pared by 6 bases and J by 5 bases, with 14 bases between. This CDR3 spans 14 amino acids. The CDR3 protein is CASRLTGTHNEQFF. CDR3 DNA: TGTGCCAGCAGATTGACAGGGACTCACAATGAGCAGTTCTTC.

This clone came up once. The chain uses TRBV27 and TRBJ2-1; no definite D call. V was trimmed by 3 bases and J by 6 bases, leaving 6 bases between them. The CDR3 covers 12 residues. CDR1 MNHEY and CDR2 SMNVEV come from the germline V gene (reference sequence). The CDR3 reads CASSFGRNEQFF. The DNA of the CDR3 is TGTGCCAGCAGTTTTGGGCGCAATGAGCAGTTCTTC.

The chain joins TRBV28 to TRBJ2-1; 11 bases are a match to TRBD2. Germline V lookup: CDR1 MDHEN, CDR2 SYDVKM. V trimming: 3 bases; J trimming: 8 bases; junction bases outside the gene matches: 12. This CDR3 is 17 amino acids long. DNA for the CDR3: TGTGCCAGCAGTTTGGGGTGGACTAGCGGGTCTCGCGATGAGCAGTTCTTC. Residues: CASSLGWTSGSRDEQFF.

This chain connects TRBV5-4 to TRBJ2-2; the D is unclear. The CDR3 is 13 residues long. V was clipped by 4 bases and J by 6 bases, with 10 bases between them. CDR1 SGHNT and CDR2 YYREEE come from the germline V gene (reference sequence). The CDR3 DNA follows: TGTGCCAGCAGCCCAGACTCCCCCGGGGAGCTGTTTTTT. This encodes CASSPDSPGELFF.

The chain joins TRBV27 to TRBJ2-7; TRBD2 aligns across 11 bases. The CDR3 totals 16 residues. V lost 0 bases to trimming and J lost 6 bases; unmatched junction nucleotides: 7. The germline V gene encodes CDR1 MNHEY and CDR2 SMNVEV (reference sequence). The CDR3 nucleotides read TGTGCCAGCAGTTTATCCCCCGGACTAGCGGGCCTCGAGCAGTACTTC. It specifies CASSLSPGLAGLEQYF.

The chain joins TRBV29-1 to TRBJ2-3, with 9 positions matching TRBD2. The trim removed 2 bases at V and 5 bases at J, leaving 2 bases unmatched. Germline loops: CDR1 SQVTM, CDR2 ANQGSEA. The CDR3 contains 13 residues. The CDR3 DNA reads as TGCAGCGTTGAAACAGCGGGAGGAGATACGCAGTATTTT. It encodes CSVETAGGDTQYF.

This chain connects TRBV6-5 to TRBJ2-7, with D perhaps matching TRBD1 (5 bases). The germline V gene has CDR1 MNHEY and CDR2 SVGAGI. V was shortened by 0 bases and J by 6 bases, with 9 bases between the two germline ends. This CDR3 has 13 residues. CDR3 protein: CASSYSAGSEQYF. DNA of the CDR3: TGTGCCAGCAGTTACTCGGCAGGGTCCGAGCAGTACTTC.

The V call is TRBV21-1, the J call TRBJ2-3; TRBD1, the D gene given by the table, was not confirmed from the DNA. TRBV21-1 is shown as a pseudogene. The CDR3 is 13 residues long. As DNA, the CDR3 is TGTGCCGGTCAGGGGGCCGGCACAGATACGCAGTATTTT. It is translated as CAGQGAGTDTQYF.

The V call is TRBV27, the J call TRBJ2-3, with TRBD2 matching over 9 bases. V dropped 3 bases and J dropped 5; count of bases not matched to a gene: 6. The CDR3 is 15 amino acids. Germline V gene sequence: CDR1 MNHEY, CDR2 SMNVEV (reference sequence). The CDR3 loop is CASSFLAGPQDTQYF. CDR3 DNA: TGTGCCAGCAGTTTTCTAGCGGGACCCCAAGATACGCAGTATTTT.

This chain connects TRBV5-1 to TRBJ2-1, with 10 bases identical to TRBD1. Germline loops: CDR1 SGHRS, CDR2 YFSETQ. V shed 1 base and J 7 bases; nucleotides not matched to a gene: 2. This CDR3 comprises 14 residues. The CDR3 sequence is CASSLWDRGNEQFF. In DNA form, the CDR3 reads TGCGCCAGCAGCTTGTGGGACAGGGGAAATGAGCAGTTCTTC.

The chain employs TRBV5-4 and TRBJ2-7, with 9 bases that match TRBD1. V shed 4 bases and J 9 bases; nucleotides not matched to a gene: 8. Germline CDR1 SGHNT, CDR2 YYREEE (reference sequence). This CDR3 is 13 amino acids long. CDR3 nucleotide sequence: TGTGCCAGCAGCCTGGACCGGGACAGGGTGCAGTACTTC. Amino acid sequence: CASSLDRDRVQYF.

This clone was recorded once. The V gene is TRBV25-1, the J gene TRBJ1-6; tentatively, D is TRBD1 (5 bases). CDR3 length: 14 amino acids. From germline, CDR1 is MGHDK and CDR2 SYGVNS. V lost 5 bases and J lost 7, with 12 bases in between. Here the CDR3 reads CASSSQGTNSPLHF. DNA for the CDR3: TGTGCCAGCAGTTCCCAGGGAACCAATTCACCCCTCCACTTT.

The rearrangement links TRBV10-3 to TRBJ2-5, with a tentative D call TRBD1 (6 bases). In germline, CDR1 is ENHRY, CDR2 SYGVKD. CDR3 length: 13 amino acids. V lost 10 bases and J lost 5, with 17 bases in between. The CDR3 loop is CATQQGPGETQYF. DNA of the CDR3: TGTGCCACCCAACAGGGACCCGGGGAGACCCAGTACTTC.

The chain combines TRBV3-1 (or the pseudogene TRBV3-2) with TRBJ1-4, with D unclear. V lost 2 bases to trimming and J lost 6 bases, with 4 bases between them. CDR3 length: 12 amino acids. Germline V gives CDR1 LGHDT, CDR2 YNNKEL (reference sequence). The CDR3 here is CASSQIDEKLFF. The CDR3 DNA sequence: TGTGCCAGCAGCCAAATAGATGAAAAACTGTTTTTT.